These 21 T cell receptor beta chains were all obtained from the same sample, sequenced in a study of Ad26.COV2.S vaccination and SARS-CoV-2 variants. The repertoire was sequenced with immunoSEQ multiplex PCR; TCRdb's copy has only in-frame clones and lacks some. Here the sample spans over 350,000 clones, 80% to 90% being singletons. Noted treatment: around 19 received Ad26.COV2.S at low or high dose, single or two shots; about 5 received placebo; per-sample allocation not given. Day 63 after the first injection of vaccine or placebo was the sampling time. The source was peripheral blood, collected in a trial of Ad26.COV2.S vaccine versus placebo. The receptors derive from a person aged 18-65 years who received the Ad26.COV2.S COVID-19 vaccine or a placebo.

The V call is TRBV6-5, the J call TRBJ1-1; D not certain. V shed 0 bases and J shed 9 bases, with 5 bases lying between them. The CDR3 totals 11 residues. The germline V gene has CDR1 MNHEY and CDR2 SVGAGI. CDR3 protein: CASSYSGKAFF. The CDR3 DNA sequence: TGTGCCAGCAGTTACTCGGGGAAAGCTTTCTTT.

The chain has TRBV7-2 and TRBJ2-5; D is undetermined. The CDR3 extends over 13 amino acids. CDR1 is SGHTA and CDR2 is FQGNSA in the germline V gene. Trimming left V 2 bases short and J 3 bases short, with 7 bases between. CDR3 DNA: TGTGCCAGCAGCTTACAAGGGAAAGAGACCCAGTACTTC. The encoded protein is CASSLQGKETQYF.

This chain uses TRBV11-1 with TRBJ2-3; TRBD2 matches at 10 bases. The germline V gene has CDR1 SGHAT and CDR2 FQDESV (reference sequence). J lost 2 bases, V lost 6 bases, and 5 bases had no gene match. The CDR3 length is 15 residues. The CDR3 sequence: CASSLGTSVTDTQYF. In DNA, the CDR3 is TGTGCCAGCAGTTTGGGGACTAGCGTCACAGATACGCAGTATTTT.

The chain employs TRBV3-1 (or the pseudogene TRBV3-2) and TRBJ2-7, with 7 bases fitting TRBD1. The CDR3 is 15 residues long. Trimming cost V 2 bases and J 5 bases; bases outside gene matches: 9. CDR1 and CDR2 from the germline V gene are LGHDT and YNNKEL (reference sequence). CDR3 bases: TGTGCCAGCAGCCAAAGGGGGCTAGAAGGGGACGAGCAGTACTTC. Amino acids: CASSQRGLEGDEQYF.

The rearrangement uses TRBV5-1 and TRBJ2-3; D uncertain. Per germline, CDR1 SGHRS and CDR2 YFSETQ. V lost 2 bases and J lost 0, with 10 bases in between. The CDR3 contains 15 residues. DNA of the CDR3: TGCGCCAGCAGCTTCGGGCAGACTAGCACAGATACGCAGTATTTT. Its translation: CASSFGQTSTDTQYF.

The rearrangement joins TRBV4-1 to TRBJ1-2, with D hard to call. The V and J ends lost 3 bases and 6 bases respectively, with 11 bases between them. The CDR3 consists of 13 residues. Germline assignment: CDR1 MGHRA and CDR2 YSYEKL. The CDR3 region is CASSHDTPDGYTF. The CDR3, as DNA: TGCGCCAGCAGCCACGACACACCGGATGGCTACACCTTC.

The genes are TRBV6-1 and TRBJ1-5; D may be TRBD1 (6 bases). Germline loops: CDR1 MNHNS, CDR2 SASEGT. Trimming left V 1 base short and J 12 bases short, with 16 bases between. The CDR3 spans 14 residues. For the CDR3, the DNA is TGTGCCAGCAGTGAAGGCTCCGGGACACACCACCAGCATTTT. Translated: CASSEGSGTHHQHF.

The chain is built from TRBV2 and TRBJ2-3, with TRBD2 identical over 8 bases. Germline V gene data show CDR1 as SNHLY and CDR2 as FYNNEI. Trimming cost V 0 bases and J 2 bases; bases outside gene matches: 4. The CDR3 extends over 16 amino acids. CDR3 nucleotide sequence: TGTGCCAGCAGTGAAGCTTGGCGGGGGGACACAGATACGCAGTATTTT. Translated: CASSEAWRGDTDTQYF.

J is TRBJ2-1 and V is TRBV19; the match to TRBD1 covers 7 bases. V dropped 5 bases and J dropped 4; count of bases not matched to a gene: 8. This CDR3 contains 15 residues. Germline V CDR1 and CDR2: LNHDA, SQIVND (reference sequence). CDR3 sequence (DNA): TGTGCCAGTAGTTTCCGGGACAGTAATTACAATGAGCAGTTCTTC. This gives the protein CASSFRDSNYNEQFF.

This clone has just one count. The V and J genes are TRBV19 and TRBJ2-1; 10 bases match TRBD2. The ends lost 8 bases at V and 6 bases at J; junction bases unmatched: 7. CDR3 size: 14 residues. From germline, CDR1 is LNHDA and CDR2 SQIVND (reference sequence). The CDR3 sequence: CASGERGGLNEQFF. In DNA form, the CDR3 reads TGTGCCAGTGGAGAGCGGGGGGGCCTCAATGAGCAGTTCTTC.

The chain has TRBV18 and TRBJ2-7, with 11 nucleotides matching TRBD2. V lost 3 bases, J lost 5 bases, and 9 bases stayed unmatched. The CDR3 length is 16 residues. The V gene's germline CDR1 is KGHSH and CDR2 LQKENI. The CDR3 DNA is TGTGCCAGCTCACCGGAATTAGCGGGGGGGCTGAACGAGCAGTACTTC. Translating it yields CASSPELAGGLNEQYF.

The CDR3 spells CASSFLAFQETQYF. The CDR3 DNA reads TGTGCCAGCAGCTTCCTAGCCTTCCAAGAGACCCAGTACTTC. This rearrangement joins TRBV7-2 to TRBJ2-5, with a possible D match to TRBD2 (5 bases). This CDR3 spans 14 amino acids. Deletions cut 3 bases from V and 1 base from J, with 9 bases between. Germline V CDR1 and CDR2: SGHTA, FQGNSA.

Details on this clone: This sample includes further DNA sequences coding for the same CDR3. The chain combines TRBV18 with TRBJ2-3, with a tentative D call TRBD1 (6 bases). CDR1 and CDR2 from the germline V gene are KGHSH and LQKENI. This CDR3 is built from 14 residues. The V end was cut by 2 bases, the J end by 2 bases, with 8 bases between. The CDR3 reads CASSPGTHTDTQYF. CDR3 sequence (DNA): TGTGCCAGCTCACCAGGGACACACACAGATACGCAGTATTTT.

The chain couples TRBV4-1 to TRBJ1-1, with 12 bases identical to TRBD1. This CDR3 spans 18 amino acids. CDR1 and CDR2 (germline): MGHRA, YSYEKL. The V and J ends lost 4 bases and 1 base, in that order; junction bases with no gene match: 10. The CDR3, as DNA: TGCGCCAGCAGCCCAGGAGGGACAGGGGGCGGAAAGAACACTGAAGCTTTCTTT. Amino acid sequence: CASSPGGTGGGKNTEAFF.

In this sample, this clone turned up a few times. The chain recombines TRBV5-8 with TRBJ1-1; no firm D call. CDR3 length: 18 amino acids. The germline gives CDR1 SGHTS, CDR2 YDEGEE. Trimming left V 0 bases short and J 0 bases short, with 18 bases between. The CDR3 protein is CASSLAGEREIMNTEAFF. CDR3 coding DNA: TGTGCCAGCAGCTTGGCCGGGGAAAGGGAGATAATGAACACTGAAGCTTTCTTT. The entire variable domain, with the rest obtained from reference TRBV5-8 and TRBJ1-1, is as follows: EAGVTQSPTHLIKTRGQQATLRCSPISGHTSVYWYQQALGLGLQFLLWYDEGEERNRGNFPPRFSGRQFPNYSSELNVNALELEDSALYLCASSLAGEREIMNTEAFFGQGTRLTVV.

The chain recombines TRBV5-8 with TRBJ2-1; D ambiguous. CDR1 is SGHTS, CDR2 YDEGEE, per germline. CDR3 size: 13 residues. Trimming removed 0 bases at V and 9 bases at J, with 10 bases between. The CDR3 region is CASSLGADAEQFF. The CDR3, as DNA: TGTGCCAGCAGCTTGGGTGCGGACGCTGAGCAGTTCTTC. Looking up the rest from reference TRBV5-8 and TRBJ2-1 gives the full variable domain: EAGVTQSPTHLIKTRGQQATLRCSPISGHTSVYWYQQALGLGLQFLLWYDEGEERNRGNFPPRFSGRQFPNYSSELNVNALELEDSALYLCASSLGADAEQFFGPGTRLTVL.

CDR3 bases: TGTGCCAGCAGCTCGAATAGCGGGAACACAGATACGCAGTATTTT. Protein product: CASSSNSGNTDTQYF. This chain uses TRBV7-2 with TRBJ2-3, with 8 bases lining up with TRBD2. V shed 4 bases, J shed 2 bases, and the junction held 5 bases outside the gene matches. Per the germline V gene, CDR1 is SGHTA and CDR2 is FQGNSA. CDR3 length: 15 amino acids.

This chain links TRBV19 with TRBJ2-5; 9 bases line up with TRBD2. The germline CDR1 and CDR2 sequences are LNHDA and SQIVND (reference sequence). V shed 4 bases, J shed 2 bases, and the junction held 8 bases outside the gene matches. The CDR3 has 16 residues. The CDR3 reads CASSKRERGVQETQYF. The DNA for the CDR3 is TGTGCCAGTAGTAAGAGGGAGCGGGGGGTTCAAGAGACCCAGTACTTC.

This clone is a singleton in its sample. The chain has TRBV7-2 and TRBJ2-3, with 8 bases lining up with TRBD2. Germline lookup yields CDR1 SGHTA and CDR2 FQGNSA. V dropped 1 base and J dropped 1; count of bases not matched to a gene: 4. This CDR3 spans 16 amino acids. The DNA of the CDR3 is TGTGCCAGCAGCTTAGATCGAGCGGGGGGCACAGATACGCAGTATTTT. It translates to CASSLDRAGGTDTQYF. The full variable domain, in which reference TRBV7-2 and TRBJ2-3 provide the parts outside the CDR3, is GAGVSQSPSNKVTEKGKDVELRCDPISGHTALYWYRQSLGQGLEFLIYFQGNSAPDKSGLPSDRFSAERTGGSVSTLTIQRTQQEDSAVYLCASSLDRAGGTDTQYFGPGTRLTVL.

CDR3 nucleotide sequence: TGTGCCAGCAGCCAAGTGGATGAGCAGTTCTTC. Residues: CASSQVDEQFF. The chain carries TRBV5-5 and TRBJ2-1; D call uncertain. There are 11 residues in the CDR3. Germline V CDR1 and CDR2: SGHKS, YYEKEE (reference sequence). The V and J ends lost 4 bases and 8 bases respectively, with 7 bases between them.

The J gene is TRBJ1-2, the V gene TRBV12-3 or TRBV12-4; perhaps TRBD1 as D (5 bases). The CDR3 contains 12 residues. V was pared by 6 bases and J by 6 bases, with 11 bases between. The CDR3 sequence: CASSYRTNGYTF. In DNA, the CDR3 is TGTGCCAGCAGCTATCGGACAAATGGCTACACCTTC.